This T cell receptor (beta chain) was captured by sequencing in a study of blood T cell repertoires in COVID-19. Overall study context: The origin of the acute and convalescent COVID-19 samples was the United States, Italy and Spain.

The CDR3 totals 15 residues. V was pared by 0 bases and J by 6 bases, with 14 bases between. CDR1 is MGHRA and CDR2 is YSYEKL in the germline V gene. Authors' processing steps: Reference gene primer amplification in the assay estimated nucleated cell counts. TCRdb keeps only in-frame clones here, not all; method: immunoSEQ multiplex PCR. The DNA gave D and trimming, while V, J and clone size come from that table. The sample consists of over 70,000 clones, around 90% of them appearing once. The sample comprised peripheral blood. This TCR was sampled from a human donor with active COVID-19. The donor label of this sample is uncertain. The chain couples TRBV4-1 to TRBJ1-1; possibly TRBD1 for D (6 bases). The chain's CDR3 is CASSQDRAGGPEAFF. The CDR3 DNA reads TGCGCCAGCAGCCAAGATAGGGCCGGGGGGCCTGAAGCTTTCTTT.